The following is a T cell receptor beta chain sequence with its context. These data originate in a study of shared clonotypes between healthy human individuals. Assay used: immunoSEQ multiplex PCR; TCRdb lists only in-frame clones, some missing. The sample records about 1 million clones, about 75% being singletons. The trim removed 5 bases at V and 4 bases at J, leaving 9 bases unmatched. The CDR3 runs 16 residues. In germline, CDR1 is MGHRA, CDR2 YSYEKL. The specimen sequenced was memory CD4+ T cells sorted from blood. Specified subset: CD45RA-negative fraction. The sequence came from a man between 18 and 35 years old in good health. This chain connects TRBV4-1 to TRBJ2-1; 9 nucleotides agree with TRBD2. CDR3 DNA: TGCGCCAGCAGCTCGGAGGCTAGCGGGGTTTACAATGAGCAGTTCTTC. Its protein is CASSSEASGVYNEQFF.